This T cell receptor (beta chain) comes out of a study of technical replicates of blood from several donors. Generated by immunoSEQ multiplex PCR, the TCRdb table keeps only in-frame clones and is missing some. The data contain tens of thousands of clones, approximately 90% of them singletons. The germline V gene encodes CDR1 MNHEY and CDR2 SMNVEV (reference sequence). The ends lost 6 bases at V and 5 bases at J; junction bases unmatched: 8. The CDR3 spans 16 residues. The material sequenced was T cells isolated from PBMCs. The chain joins TRBV27 to TRBJ2-2, with 11 bases aligning to TRBD1. This sequence originates from a human donor in good health. CDR3 protein: CASSTQGQGVTGELFF. The CDR3 DNA sequence: TGTGCCAGCAGCACACAGGGACAGGGGGTGACCGGGGAGCTGTTTTTT.